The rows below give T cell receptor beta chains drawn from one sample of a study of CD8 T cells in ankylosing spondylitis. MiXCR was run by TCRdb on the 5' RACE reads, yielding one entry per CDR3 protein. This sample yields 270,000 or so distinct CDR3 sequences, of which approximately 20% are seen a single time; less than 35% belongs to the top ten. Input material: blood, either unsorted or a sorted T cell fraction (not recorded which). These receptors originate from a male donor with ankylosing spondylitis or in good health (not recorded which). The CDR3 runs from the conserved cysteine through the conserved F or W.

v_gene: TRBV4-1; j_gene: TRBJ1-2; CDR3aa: CASSQAGDSILYGYTF
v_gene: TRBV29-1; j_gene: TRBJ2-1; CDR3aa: CSVRALGYNEQFF
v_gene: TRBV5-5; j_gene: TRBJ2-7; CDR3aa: CASSNRVSYEQYF
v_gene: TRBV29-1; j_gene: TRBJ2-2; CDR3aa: CSVVAGALGELFF
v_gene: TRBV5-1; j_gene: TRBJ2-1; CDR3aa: CASSPNSFESSYNEQFF
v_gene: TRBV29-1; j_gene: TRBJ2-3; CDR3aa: CSVEGTNPRESTDTQYF
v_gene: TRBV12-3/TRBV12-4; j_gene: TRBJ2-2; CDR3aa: CASSPHILAVNTGELFF
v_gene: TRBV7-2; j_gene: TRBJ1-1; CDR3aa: CASSLAPAPRDTEAFF
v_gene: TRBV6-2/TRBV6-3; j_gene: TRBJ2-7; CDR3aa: CASSPYDYEQYF
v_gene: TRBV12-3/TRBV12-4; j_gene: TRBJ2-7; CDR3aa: CASSLSSSYEQYF
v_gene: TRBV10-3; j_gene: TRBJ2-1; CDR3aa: CAIISSGEQFF
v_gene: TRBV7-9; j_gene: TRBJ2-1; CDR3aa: CASSFLDLEQFF
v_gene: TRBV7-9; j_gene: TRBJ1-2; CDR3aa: CASSSRQGPLDYGYTF
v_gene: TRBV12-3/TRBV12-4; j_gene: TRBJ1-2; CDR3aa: CASSFEEIHYGYTF
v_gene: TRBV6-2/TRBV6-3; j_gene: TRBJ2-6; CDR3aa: CASSYGTGANVLTF
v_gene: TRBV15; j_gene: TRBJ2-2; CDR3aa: CATSTIDTGELFF
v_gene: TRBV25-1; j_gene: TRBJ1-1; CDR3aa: CASSTPRATFF
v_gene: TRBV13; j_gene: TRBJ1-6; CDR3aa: CASSQGGGLRAWDSPLHF
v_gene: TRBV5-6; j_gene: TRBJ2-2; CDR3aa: CASSLPAAGANTGELFF
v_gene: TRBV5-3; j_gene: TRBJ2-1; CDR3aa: CALPLPRDRGDNEQFF
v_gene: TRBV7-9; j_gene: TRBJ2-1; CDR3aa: CASSYGRAPQWEQFF
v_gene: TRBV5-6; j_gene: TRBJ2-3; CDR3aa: CASSPTGDGTDTQYF
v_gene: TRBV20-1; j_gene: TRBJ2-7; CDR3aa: CSARGGQGLDEQYF
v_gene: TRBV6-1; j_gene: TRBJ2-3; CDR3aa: CASSPLDRGRGDTQYF
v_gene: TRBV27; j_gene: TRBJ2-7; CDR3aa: CASSETSGLSYEQYF
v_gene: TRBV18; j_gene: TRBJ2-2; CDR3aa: CASSKEQNTGELFF
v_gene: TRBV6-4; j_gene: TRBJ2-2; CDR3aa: CASSNRAETGELFF
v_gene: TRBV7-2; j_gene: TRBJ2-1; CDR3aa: CASSMITNEQFF
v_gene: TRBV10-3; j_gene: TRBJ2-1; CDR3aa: CAISEPSGSSYNEQFF
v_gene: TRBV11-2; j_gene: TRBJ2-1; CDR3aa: CASSTSGSSYNEQFF
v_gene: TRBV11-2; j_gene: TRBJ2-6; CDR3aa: CASSLDPGTGDPGANVLTF
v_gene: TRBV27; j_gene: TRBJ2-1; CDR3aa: CASSLLSRRHEQFF
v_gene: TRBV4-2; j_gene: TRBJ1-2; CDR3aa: CASSQDLGGYGYTF
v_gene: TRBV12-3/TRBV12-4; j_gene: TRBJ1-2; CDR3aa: CASSLGLAGVFGYTF
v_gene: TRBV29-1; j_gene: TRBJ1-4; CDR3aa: CSVVGSGPATNEKLFF
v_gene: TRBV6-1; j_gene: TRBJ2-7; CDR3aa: CASSTWDSPYEQYF
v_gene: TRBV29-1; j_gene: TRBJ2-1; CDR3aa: CSVQTSGSSYNEQFF